This T cell receptor (beta chain) is drawn from a study of cytomegalovirus exposure and HLA in healthy donors. Looking at the study overall: Earlier sequencing of 150 million to 200 million T cells yielded 90 million to 140 million unique TCR beta sequences.

This clone came up a few times. Its specificity is unknown. Primers: 60 Vbeta forward and 13 Jbeta reverse. The method was immunoSEQ multiplex PCR; TCRdb's version includes in-frame clones alone and lacks a portion of them. This sample has about 80,000 clones, with roughly three quarters found just once. Study results and caveats: The study recorded 164 TCR beta chains that were cytomegalovirus-associated.

The germline CDR1 and CDR2 sequences are SGHTA and FQGNSA. V was cut by 5 bases and J by 7 bases, with 12 bases left in between. This CDR3 has 12 amino acids. The sample was PBMCs. The J gene is TRBJ2-7, the V gene TRBV7-2; D gene ambiguous. The clonotype comes from a woman between 40 and 55 years old in good health and CMV-seropositive. The CDR3 nucleotides read TGTGCCAGCAGCCTACCCTGGTATGAGCAGTACTTC. The encoded protein is CASSLPWYEQYF.